The next 17 T cell receptor beta chains were all read from a single sample in a study of blood T cell repertoires in COVID-19. Assay used: immunoSEQ multiplex PCR; TCRdb lists only in-frame clones, some missing. The sample gives roughly 410,000 clones, about 90% of which show up once; 2.3% is in the top ten. Sequenced material: peripheral blood. These receptors originate from an older woman with COVID-19, enrolled during active disease.

This clone was found once. The gene calls are TRBV5-1 and TRBJ2-5; 12 nucleotides align to TRBD2. The germline CDR1 and CDR2 sequences are SGHRS and YFSETQ. After removal of 4 bases from V and 2 bases from J, the junction contained 6 bases not matched to a gene. The CDR3 extends over 16 amino acids. CDR3 region: CASSPPLAGGQETQYF. In DNA form, the CDR3 reads TGCGCCAGCAGCCCCCCTCTAGCGGGGGGGCAAGAGACCCAGTACTTC. The complete variable domain, with remaining parts taken from reference TRBV5-1 and TRBJ2-5, reads KAGVTQTPRYLIKTRGQQVTLSCSPISGHRSVSWYQQTPGQGLQFLFEYFSETQRNKGNFPGRFSGRQFSNSRSEMNVSTLELGDSALYLCASSPPLAGGQETQYFGPGTRLLVL.

V is TRBV7-3 and J is TRBJ2-1, with TRBD2 matching 13 bases. CDR1 SGHTA and CDR2 FQGTGA come from the germline V gene. J was trimmed by 10 bases and V by 0 bases; bases with no gene match: 6. The CDR3 contains 16 residues. The CDR3 DNA reads TGTGCCAGCAGCTTAACGACTAGCGGGGGGCCACGAGAGCAGTTCTTC. This translates into CASSLTTSGGPREQFF.

This chain joins TRBV5-1 and TRBJ2-1; possibly TRBD2 for D (6 bases). Between the trimmed V and J ends, which lost 0 bases and 5 bases, there was a span of 12 bases. There are 15 residues in the CDR3. Germline V lookup: CDR1 SGHRS, CDR2 YFSETQ. The chain's CDR3 is CASSLVGGVNNEQFF. The CDR3 DNA sequence: TGCGCCAGCAGCTTGGTTGGCGGGGTCAACAATGAGCAGTTCTTC. The entire variable domain, with the rest obtained from reference TRBV5-1 and TRBJ2-1, is as follows: KAGVTQTPRYLIKTRGQQVTLSCSPISGHRSVSWYQQTPGQGLQFLFEYFSETQRNKGNFPGRFSGRQFSNSRSEMNVSTLELGDSALYLCASSLVGGVNNEQFFGPGTRLTVL.

The table lists this clone with a count of one. In DNA, the CDR3 is TGTGCCAGCAGCCTACAGGGATATGAGCAGTTCTTC. Its translation is CASSLQGYEQFF. V usage is TRBV2 and J usage is TRBJ2-1; possibly TRBD1 for D (6 bases). CDR1 is SNHLY, CDR2 FYNNEI, per germline. The CDR3 consists of 12 residues. Between the trimmed V and J ends, which lost 6 bases and 8 bases, there was a span of 11 bases.

The chain carries TRBV5-1 and TRBJ1-1; D not resolved. The ends were cut back, 1 base at V and 8 bases at J, with 21 bases in the middle. The germline V gene encodes CDR1 SGHRS and CDR2 YFSETQ. The CDR3 contains 16 residues. The CDR3 region is CASSLYLNGFLSEAFF. The CDR3 region has the DNA TGCGCCAGCAGCTTGTATTTGAACGGTTTCTTATCGGAAGCTTTCTTT.

This clone has only one observation. The rearrangement uses TRBV3-1 (or the pseudogene TRBV3-2) and TRBJ1-2; D is unresolved. The V end lost 4 bases, the J end lost 1 base, and 13 bases lay between the germline ends. Germline assignment: CDR1 LGHDT and CDR2 YNNKEL (reference sequence). The CDR3 length is 15 residues. The CDR3 loop is CASSPHSSVNYGYTF. The DNA of the CDR3 is TGTGCCAGCAGCCCCCATTCCAGCGTTAACTATGGCTACACCTTC.

The chain has TRBV11-3 and TRBJ1-1, with TRBD1 matching over 9 bases. The CDR3 is made up of 14 amino acids. Germline V gene lookup returns CDR1 SGHNT and CDR2 YENEEA. V shed 6 bases and J 3 bases; nucleotides not matched to a gene: 5. In DNA form, the CDR3 reads TGTGCCAGCAGTTTCCGGACAGGGGACACTGAAGCTTTCTTT. Translating gives CASSFRTGDTEAFF.

V and J are TRBV24-1 and TRBJ2-1, with 8 positions matching TRBD2. V shed 2 bases, J shed 3 bases, and the junction held 5 bases outside the gene matches. The CDR3 sequence is 16 residues long. The germline V gene encodes CDR1 KGHDR and CDR2 SFDVKD. The chain's CDR3 is CATSDSASGFYNEQFF. The CDR3 region has the DNA TGTGCCACCAGTGATTCGGCTAGCGGGTTCTACAATGAGCAGTTCTTC.

The J gene is TRBJ2-1, the V gene TRBV14; tentatively, D is TRBD2 (6 bases). Germline-derived CDR1 and CDR2 are SGHDN and FVKESK. The CDR3 loop spans 13 amino acids. Trimming removed 2 bases at V and 5 bases at J, with 7 bases between. The CDR3 protein is CASSQRRDNEQFF. The CDR3 DNA is TGTGCCAGCAGCCAACGGAGGGACAATGAGCAGTTCTTC.

The chain couples TRBV7-8 to TRBJ1-5; 8 bases fit TRBD1. V was pared by 5 bases and J by 6 bases, with 3 bases of the junction left unmatched. The CDR3 has 13 amino acids. Per germline, CDR1 SGHVS and CDR2 FQNEAQ. Here the CDR3 DNA reads TGTGCCAGCAGCCGACAGGGGAGTCAGCCCCAGCATTTT. This gives the protein CASSRQGSQPQHF.

The J gene is TRBJ1-2, the V gene TRBV18; D gene ambiguous. Looked up from germline, CDR1 is KGHSH and CDR2 is LQKENI. This CDR3 is 13 amino acids long. The V and J ends lost 2 bases and 4 bases respectively, with 8 bases between them. The CDR3 sequence is CASSPVDTYGYTF. CDR3 sequence (DNA): TGTGCCAGCTCACCAGTAGACACCTATGGCTACACCTTC.

The chain recombines TRBV7-9 with TRBJ2-3; 10 bases fit TRBD2. Trimming removed 0 bases from V and 6 bases from J; junction bases left unmatched: 9. The germline V gene encodes CDR1 SEHNR and CDR2 FQNEAQ (reference sequence). The CDR3 spans 17 residues. The CDR3 protein is CASSLARGLAAGDTQYF. DNA for the CDR3: TGTGCCAGCAGCTTAGCGAGAGGACTAGCGGCAGGTGATACGCAGTATTTT.

The rearrangement joins TRBV20-1 to TRBJ2-7, with 10 bases matching TRBD2. Trimming removed 3 bases from V and 6 bases from J; junction bases left unmatched: 20. The CDR3 has 18 amino acids. Germline CDR1 reads DFQATT; CDR2 reads SNEGSKA (reference sequence). The CDR3 loop is CSASHWIERGGLSSEQYF. In DNA form, the CDR3 reads TGCAGTGCTAGTCATTGGATCGAGCGGGGGGGCCTTTCTAGCGAGCAGTACTTC.

This chain connects TRBV11-2 to TRBJ1-3, with TRBD1 matching 8 bases. This CDR3 is 14 amino acids long. Germline CDR1 SGHAT, CDR2 FQNNGV. J gave up 6 bases and V 5 bases, and 6 bases lay outside the gene matches. The CDR3 sequence: CASSQQDRVNTIYF. CDR3 bases: TGTGCCAGCAGCCAGCAGGACAGGGTAAACACCATATATTTT. The variable domain in full, with the rest retrieved from reference TRBV11-2 and TRBJ1-3, is EAGVAQSPRYKIIEKRQSVAFWCNPISGHATLYWYQQILGQGPKLLIQFQNNGVVDDSQLPKDRFSAERLKGVDSTLKIQPAKLEDSAVYLCASSQQDRVNTIYFGEGSWLTVV.

The count of this clone is one. CDR3 loop: CASSSYRGSSTYTEAFF. The CDR3 DNA follows: TGTGCCAGCAGCTCATACAGGGGAAGCTCCACCTACACTGAAGCTTTCTTT. The chain links TRBV5-5 to TRBJ1-1, with TRBD1 matching 7 bases. Looked up from germline, CDR1 is SGHKS and CDR2 is YYEKEE (reference sequence). The CDR3 totals 17 residues. The ends lost 3 bases at V and 3 bases at J; junction bases unmatched: 14.

V usage is TRBV10-3 and J usage is TRBJ1-6; 8 bases align to TRBD1. Trimming cost V 2 bases and J 9 bases; bases outside gene matches: 6. The CDR3 totals 15 residues. Germline CDR1 reads ENHRY; CDR2 reads SYGVKD. The CDR3 loop reads CAISEGQGVRSPLHF. The CDR3 nucleotides are TGTGCCATCAGTGAGGGACAGGGAGTTCGTTCACCCCTCCACTTT.

The rearrangement links TRBV19 to TRBJ1-6; 7 bases map to TRBD1. Germline CDR1 LNHDA, CDR2 SQIVND (reference sequence). This CDR3 comprises 15 residues. The trim removed 5 bases at V and 7 bases at J, leaving 8 bases unmatched. The CDR3 nucleotides read TGTGCCAGTAGTGAGCGACAGGGTATAAATTCACCCCTCCACTTT. As protein: CASSERQGINSPLHF.